The clone carrying this T cell receptor beta chain was counted only a few times. Its cognate antigen is unknown. The source of the sample is a study of naive and memory T cell subsets. Findings and limits, study-wide: Diversity fell and Gini index rose from naive through CM, EM, EMRA.

Both TRBC1 and TRBC2 were covered by a beta constant-region primer of two equimolar oligonucleotides. Nested alpha and beta constant-region primers with the SP2 primer drove four PCR rounds on ligated cDNA. In TCRdb, the UMI-ligation and nested PCR reads were re-called with MiXCR into one record per CDR3 protein. In the table there are 85,000 or so distinct CDR3 sequences, approximately 9.2% of which are singletons. CD4+ T cell IFNgamma after overnight CMV lysate exposure gave donor CMV status. Trimming cost V 6 bases and J 5 bases, with 11 bases left between them. This CDR3 spans 12 amino acids. Germline V gene lookup returns CDR1 SNHLY and CDR2 FYNNEI.

The sequenced material came from naive CD8+ T cells from blood. This receptor was obtained from a human donor in good health. The chain couples TRBV2 to TRBJ2-7; D remains unclear. CDR3 in DNA: TGTGCCAGCAGCCGGGTTAGCAACGAGCAGTACTTC. The encoded protein is CASSRVSNEQYF.